This T cell receptor (beta chain) was captured in a study of T-cell memory formation after mild COVID-19. At the level of the study: In these data, TCR clusters were largely donor specific. Study-wide results and caveats: Clones that contracted from day 15 to 85 were balanced CD4/CD8, while later expanders leaned CD4+. Among CD4+ contracting clones, most were CM and EM, and CD8+ ones EMRA. There were some responding clones in pre-infection memory, which suggested that cross-reactive memory had joined.

This clonotype came up a few times. Its antigen is unknown. TCRdb re-called the 5' RACE reads with MiXCR, one entry per CDR3 protein. Among under 400,000 distinct CDR3 sequences, around 30% were seen once, and the ten largest hold around an eighth. The specimen was PBMCs or a T cell subset sorted from them (not recorded which). The source is an adult woman who had mild COVID-19 (a few samples of this study predate the infection). Cell type and time point are not known.

The CDR3 bases are TGTGCCAGCAGCGCCCAGGGGTCCTACAATGAGCAGTTCTTC. Translated, it gives CASSAQGSYNEQFF. This rearrangement joins TRBV9 to TRBJ2-1; D is perhaps TRBD1 (6 bases). The length of the CDR3 is 14 residues. The germline V gene encodes CDR1 SGDLS and CDR2 YYNGEE. Trimming pared 3 bases from V and 1 base from J, leaving 8 bases between.